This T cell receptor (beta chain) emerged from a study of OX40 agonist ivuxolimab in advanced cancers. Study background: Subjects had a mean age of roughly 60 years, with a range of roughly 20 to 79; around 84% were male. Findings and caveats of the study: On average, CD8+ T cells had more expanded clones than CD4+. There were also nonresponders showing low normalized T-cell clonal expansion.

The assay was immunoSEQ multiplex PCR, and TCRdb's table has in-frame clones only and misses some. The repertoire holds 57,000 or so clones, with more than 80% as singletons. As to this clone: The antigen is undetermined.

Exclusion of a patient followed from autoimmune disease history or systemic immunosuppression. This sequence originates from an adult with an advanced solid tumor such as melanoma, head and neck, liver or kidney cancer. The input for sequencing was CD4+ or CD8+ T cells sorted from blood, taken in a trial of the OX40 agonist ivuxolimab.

The CDR3, as DNA: TGTGCCAGCAGTGAACTCGGCGCAGGGGGCTCCTACGAGCAGTACTTC. Translation gives CASSELGAGGSYEQYF. The chain combines TRBV25-1 with TRBJ2-7; 7 positions agree with TRBD1. Germline V gene data show CDR1 as MGHDK and CDR2 as SYGVNS. With 2 bases clipped from V and 0 bases from J, the junction kept 7 bases outside the gene matches. The CDR3 extends over 16 amino acids.